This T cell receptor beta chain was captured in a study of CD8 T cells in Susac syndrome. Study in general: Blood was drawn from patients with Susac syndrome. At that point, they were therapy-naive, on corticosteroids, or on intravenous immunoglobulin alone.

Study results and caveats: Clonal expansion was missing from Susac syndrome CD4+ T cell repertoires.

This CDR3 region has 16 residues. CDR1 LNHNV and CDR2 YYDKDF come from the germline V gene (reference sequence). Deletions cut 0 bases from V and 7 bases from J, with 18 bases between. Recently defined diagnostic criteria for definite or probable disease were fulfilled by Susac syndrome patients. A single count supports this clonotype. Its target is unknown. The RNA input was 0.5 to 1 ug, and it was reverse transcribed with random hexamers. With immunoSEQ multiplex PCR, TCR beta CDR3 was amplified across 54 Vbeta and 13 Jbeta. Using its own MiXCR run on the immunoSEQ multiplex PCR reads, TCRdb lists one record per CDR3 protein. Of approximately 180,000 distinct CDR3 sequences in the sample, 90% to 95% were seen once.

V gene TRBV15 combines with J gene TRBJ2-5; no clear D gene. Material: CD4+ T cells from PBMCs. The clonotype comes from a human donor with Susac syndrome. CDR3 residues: CATSRDFPTAVGTQYF. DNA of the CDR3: TGTGCCACCAGCAGAGATTTCCCGACTGCCGTCGGGACCCAGTACTTC.